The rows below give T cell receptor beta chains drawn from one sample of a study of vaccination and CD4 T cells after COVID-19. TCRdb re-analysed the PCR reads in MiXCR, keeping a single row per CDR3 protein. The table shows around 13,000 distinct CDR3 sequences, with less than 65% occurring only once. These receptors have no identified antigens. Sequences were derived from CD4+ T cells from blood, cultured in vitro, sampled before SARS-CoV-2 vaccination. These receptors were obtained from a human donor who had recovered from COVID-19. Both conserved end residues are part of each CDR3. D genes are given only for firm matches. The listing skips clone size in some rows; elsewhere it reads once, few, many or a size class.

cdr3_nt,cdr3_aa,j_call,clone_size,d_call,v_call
TGCAGTGCTAGCGGAGCGGACCCGACTAAGTCAGATACGCAGTATTTT,CSASGADPTKSDTQYF,TRBJ2-3,-,-,TRBV20-1
TGTGCCAGCCATACAGGGGAAAGAGACACCGGGGAGCTGTTTTTT,CASHTGERDTGELFF,TRBJ2-2,-,TRBD1,TRBV6-1
TGTGCCAGCAGCAAGAGCTCCTATAATTCACCCCTCCACTTT,CASSKSSYNSPLHF,TRBJ1-6,-,-,TRBV7-2
TGTGCCAGCAGGGAAACAGGCCTCTATGGCTACACCTTC,CASRETGLYGYTF,TRBJ1-2,-,-,TRBV6-1
TGTGCCATCAGTCAGGGGCCCGGGGAGCTGTTTTTT,CAISQGPGELFF,TRBJ2-2,few,-,TRBV10-3
TGTGCCACCAGCAGGTTGACTAGCGGTTACAATGAGCAGTTCTTC,CATSRLTSGYNEQFF,TRBJ2-1,once,TRBD2,TRBV15
TGTGCCAGCGGGAGGGAGGGCCTGGGTGAGCAGTTCTTC,CASGREGLGEQFF,TRBJ2-1,-,TRBD2,TRBV25-1
TGTGCCAGCAGCCCGGGGGTGACAGGGGTCTACAATGAGCAGTTCTTC,CASSPGVTGVYNEQFF,TRBJ2-1,-,TRBD1,TRBV7-9
TGCAGTGCTAGCCGGGGGGCATCCGTTGGGGTCCGAACTGAAGCTTTCTTT,CSASRGASVGVRTEAFF,TRBJ1-1,medium-sized,-,TRBV20-1
TGTGCCAGCAGCTTAACCGCACGGGGGCAGAGGTATGGCTACACCTTC,CASSLTARGQRYGYTF,TRBJ1-2,once,-,TRBV7-2
TGCAGTGCTAGGCGGGAGAGTACCGGGGAGCTGTTTTTT,CSARRESTGELFF,TRBJ2-2,-,TRBD2,TRBV20-1
TGCAGTGCTCGTGCGTGGGGGGCCTACGAGCAGTACTTC,CSARAWGAYEQYF,TRBJ2-7,-,-,TRBV20-1
TGTGCCAGCTCCCCGGACGGCCTGGGCAATCAGCCCCAGCATTTT,CASSPDGLGNQPQHF,TRBJ1-5,-,-,TRBV18
TGTGCCAGCAAGCTTAGGAGCTCTGGAAACACCATATATTTT,CASKLRSSGNTIYF,TRBJ1-3,once,-,TRBV11-2
TGCAGTGCTGGGGACAGGGGTTCGAACACCATATATTTT,CSAGDRGSNTIYF,TRBJ1-3,once,TRBD1,TRBV20-1
TGTGCCAGCAGGCGTGACAGGGGGCGTTCCGGGGAGCTGTTTTTT,CASRRDRGRSGELFF,TRBJ2-2,-,TRBD1,TRBV27
TGTGCCAGCAGCTTAGCGCCACTAGCGGTTAGCACAGATACGCAGTATTTT,CASSLAPLAVSTDTQYF,TRBJ2-3,-,TRBD2,TRBV7-2
TGTGCCAGCAGTCCTTCGAAATACGAGCAGTACTTC,CASSPSKYEQYF,TRBJ2-7,-,-,TRBV28
TGTGCCAGCAGTAACAGGGCCCTTACTATGAACACTGAAGCTTTCTTT,CASSNRALTMNTEAFF,TRBJ1-1,-,-,TRBV6-1
TGTGCCAGCTCACCAGGTAGGCGGGATACGCAGTATTTT,CASSPGRRDTQYF,TRBJ2-3,-,-,TRBV18
TGTGCCACCAGTGAGTCCGGGTCCACTGAAGCTTTCTTT,CATSESGSTEAFF,TRBJ1-1,few,-,TRBV24-1
TGTGCCAGCACCCGCGGGGGCACTGAAGCTTTCTTT,CASTRGGTEAFF,TRBJ1-1,-,-,TRBV6-1
TGTGCCAGCAGCCGGGACGGGGGAGGGACCCAGTACTTC,CASSRDGGGTQYF,TRBJ2-5,-,-,TRBV7-9
TGCAGCGCTGGCCGACAGGGGTCTAACTATGGCTACACCTTC,CSAGRQGSNYGYTF,TRBJ1-2,few,TRBD1,TRBV29-1
TGTGCCAGCAGCTCCGGACTAGCGGGAGGGACAGATACGCAGTATTTT,CASSSGLAGGTDTQYF,TRBJ2-3,-,TRBD2,TRBV5-4
TGTGCCAGCAGAGTGGAAAACACCATATATTTT,CASRVENTIYF,TRBJ1-3,-,-,TRBV21-1
TGTGCCAGTAGTTCCGGGACAAGGGGCAATCAGCCCCAGCATTTT,CASSSGTRGNQPQHF,TRBJ1-5,-,-,TRBV19